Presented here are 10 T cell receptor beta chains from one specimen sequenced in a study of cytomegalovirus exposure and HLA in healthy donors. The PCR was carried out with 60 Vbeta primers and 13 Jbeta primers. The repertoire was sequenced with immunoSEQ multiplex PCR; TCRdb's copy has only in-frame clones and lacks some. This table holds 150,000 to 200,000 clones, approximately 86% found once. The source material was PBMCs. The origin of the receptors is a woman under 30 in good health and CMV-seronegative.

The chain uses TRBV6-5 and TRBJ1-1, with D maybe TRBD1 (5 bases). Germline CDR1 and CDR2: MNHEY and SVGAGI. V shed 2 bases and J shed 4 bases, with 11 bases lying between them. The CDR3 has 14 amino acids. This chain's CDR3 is CASSYRTLRTEAFF. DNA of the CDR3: TGTGCCAGCAGTTACCGGACACTACGCACTGAAGCTTTCTTT.

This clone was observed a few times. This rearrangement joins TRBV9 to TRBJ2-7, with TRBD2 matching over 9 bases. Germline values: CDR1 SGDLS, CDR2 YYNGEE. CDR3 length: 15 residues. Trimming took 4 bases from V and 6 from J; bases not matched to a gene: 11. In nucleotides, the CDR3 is TGTGCCAGCAGCCCCCAGGGGCTAGCGGGACGCGAGCAGTACTTC. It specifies CASSPQGLAGREQYF.

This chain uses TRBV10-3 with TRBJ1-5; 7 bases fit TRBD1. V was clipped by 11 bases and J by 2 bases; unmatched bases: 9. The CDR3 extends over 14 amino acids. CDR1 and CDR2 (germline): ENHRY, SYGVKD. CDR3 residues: CAVARDSRNQPQHF. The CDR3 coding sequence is TGTGCCGTCGCTAGGGACAGTCGCAATCAGCCCCAGCATTTT.

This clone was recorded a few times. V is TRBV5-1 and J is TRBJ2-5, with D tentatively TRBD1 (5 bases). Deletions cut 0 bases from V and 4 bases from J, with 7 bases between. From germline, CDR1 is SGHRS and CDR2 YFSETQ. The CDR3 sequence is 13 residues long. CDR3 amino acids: CASSLGQGETQYF. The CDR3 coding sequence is TGCGCCAGCAGCTTGGGGCAGGGAGAGACCCAGTACTTC.

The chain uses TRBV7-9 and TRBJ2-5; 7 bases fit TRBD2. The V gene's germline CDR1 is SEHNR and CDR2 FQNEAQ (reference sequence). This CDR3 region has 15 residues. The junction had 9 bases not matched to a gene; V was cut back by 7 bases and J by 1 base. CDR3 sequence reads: CASTPTSPPQETQYF. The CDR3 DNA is TGTGCCAGCACCCCGACTAGCCCACCCCAAGAGACCCAGTACTTC.

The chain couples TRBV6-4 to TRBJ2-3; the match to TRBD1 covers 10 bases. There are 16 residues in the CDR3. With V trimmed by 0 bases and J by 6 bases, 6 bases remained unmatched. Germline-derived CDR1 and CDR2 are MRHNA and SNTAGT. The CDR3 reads CASSDSRQGAGDTQYF. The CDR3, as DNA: TGTGCCAGCAGTGACTCCCGACAGGGGGCGGGGGATACGCAGTATTTT.

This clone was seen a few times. This chain's CDR3 is CASGTTGSLLDTQYF. The DNA for the CDR3 is TGTGCTAGTGGAACGACAGGGTCCCTCCTGGATACGCAGTATTTT. The chain joins TRBV12-5 to TRBJ2-3; TRBD1 matches 7 bases. The trim removed 6 bases at V and 6 bases at J, leaving 12 bases unmatched. This CDR3 has 15 amino acids. Germline V lookup: CDR1 LGHNT, CDR2 FRNRAP. Full variable domain (missing parts from reference TRBV12-5 and TRBJ2-3): DARVTQTPRHKVTEMGQEVTMRCQPILGHNTVFWYRQTMMQGLELLAYFRNRAPLDDSGMPKDRFSAEMPDATLATLKIQPSEPRDSAVYFCASGTTGSLLDTQYFGPGTRLTVL.

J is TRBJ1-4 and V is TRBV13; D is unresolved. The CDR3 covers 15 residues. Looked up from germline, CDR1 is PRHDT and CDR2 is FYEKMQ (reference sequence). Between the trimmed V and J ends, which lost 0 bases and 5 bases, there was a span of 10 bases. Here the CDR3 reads CASSLGGRINEKLFF. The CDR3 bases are TGTGCCAGCAGCTTAGGGGGCAGGATAAATGAAAAACTGTTTTTT. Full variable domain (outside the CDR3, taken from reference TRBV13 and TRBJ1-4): AAGVIQSPRHLIKEKRETATLKCYPIPRHDTVYWYQQGPGQDPQFLISFYEKMQSDKGSIPDRFSAQQFSDYHSELNMSSLELGDSALYFCASSLGGRINEKLFFGSGTQLSVL.

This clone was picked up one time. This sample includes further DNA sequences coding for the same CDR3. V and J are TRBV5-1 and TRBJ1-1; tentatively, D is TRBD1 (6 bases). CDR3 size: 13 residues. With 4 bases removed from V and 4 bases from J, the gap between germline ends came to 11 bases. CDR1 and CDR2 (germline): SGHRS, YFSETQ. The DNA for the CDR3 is TGCGCCAGCAGCCTACAGGGAGCCACTGAAGCTTTCTTT. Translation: CASSLQGATEAFF. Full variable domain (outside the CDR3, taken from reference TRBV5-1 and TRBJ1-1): KAGVTQTPRYLIKTRGQQVTLSCSPISGHRSVSWYQQTPGQGLQFLFEYFSETQRNKGNFPGRFSGRQFSNSRSEMNVSTLELGDSALYLCASSLQGATEAFFGQGTRLTVV.

CDR3 sequence reads: CSVEESPRQGAVWDNSPLHF. DNA for the CDR3: TGCAGCGTTGAAGAGTCCCCCCGACAGGGGGCAGTATGGGATAATTCACCCCTCCACTTT. The V and J genes are TRBV29-1 and TRBJ1-6, with 10 bases identical to TRBD1. Germline CDR1 and CDR2: SQVTM and ANQGSEA. The V segment lost 0 bases and the J segment 5 bases; nucleotides outside the gene matches: 16. The CDR3 spans 20 residues.